This T cell receptor (beta chain) emerged from a study of T-cell memory formation after mild COVID-19 (dated by TCRdb to the early 2020s). A note on the overall study: Most TCR sequence clusters were specific to one of the two donors. T-cell clones expanding and contracting after mild COVID-19 in a couple of donors were tracked by longitudinal TCRalpha and TCRbeta repertoire sequencing. The cohort was made up of two young adult volunteers, one female and one male, who were previously healthy. On the study overall, not on this receptor specifically: Some responding clones were found in pre-infection memory, which suggests that pre-existing cross-reactive memory T cells took part in the SARS-CoV-2 response. Contracting CD4+ clones turned up mainly in the CM and EM memory subsets, whereas EMRA was where CD8+ clones were enriched. The study included only a couple of mild cases, and larger cohorts that include severe cases with pre-infection samples were judged to be necessary. The second-wave clones that peaked on day 37 were not confirmed to be SARS-CoV-2 specific. Balanced CD4/CD8 phenotypes were observed for clones contracting from day 15 to 85, whereas a bias towards CD4+ was observed for a second wave of clones expanding from day 15 to 37.

Ficoll-Paque density gradient centrifugation was used to isolate PBMCs. TCRdb records Illumina NovaSeq 6000 as the sequencer. cDNA libraries for TCRalpha and TCRbeta were prepared by 5'RACE using constant-segment primers, with sample barcodes and unique molecular identifiers added. Trizol reagent was used to extract RNA from every sample. Libraries were amplified in two PCR steps, with a second sample barcode and Illumina TruSeq adapters added in the second step. Sequencing of the libraries was done on an Illumina NovaSeq, producing 2 x 150 bp paired-end reads. The published analysis was carried out like this. The reads were demultiplexed and collapsed into UMI-guided consensus sequences using migec v1.2.7. Using mixcr v2.1.11, UMI consensuses were aligned to TRA and TRB V and J templates and then assembled into clonotypes. A clonotype was counted as expanded or contracted only if both edgeR and NoisET called the change significant, with noise models trained on biological replicates. For edgeR calls, the thresholds were a false discovery rate-adjusted p below 0.01 and a log2 fold-change of 1. PCA with hierarchical clustering of max-normalized trajectories of the 1000 most abundant clonotypes was used as exploratory dynamics analysis. Separately sequenced CD4+ and CD8+ repertoires were used to assign a CD4 or CD8 phenotype to each responding clone. The public reads were quality trimmed at Q25 with fastp and then assembled into clones with MiXCR by TCRdb, keeping productive beta chains. When rows share a CDR3 protein, they turn into one entry using the most common DNA and genes. The V and J calls and clone size are TCRdb's, not the authors'. For this sample there are 350,000 to 400,000 distinct CDR3 sequences; approximately 14% appear just once. 20% to 25% of the sample comes from the top ten.

As to this clonotype: What this receptor recognizes is not known. No quality values exist for individual bases; no much larger clone is one base distant.

Sequences KGHSH (CDR1) and LQKENI (CDR2) are obtained from the germline V gene. Taken from cysteine to phenylalanine, the CDR3 has 14 residues. CDR3 DNA only is kept here, 42 bases in frame from base 1. V sheds 6 bases and J sheds 1 base, leaving 12 bases between their ends. The TCR comes from a man in his late teens or twenties who had mild COVID-19 (a few samples of this study predate the infection). The sample titles of this study are shuffled in the database, so cell type and time point are left out; the donor was told from shared clones. This chain joins TRBV18 to TRBJ1-1, with the D gene call left open. Sequenced input: PBMCs or a T cell subset sorted from them (not recorded which). CDR3 sequence: CASSPTEENTEAFF. The nucleotides read TGTGCCAGCTCGCCCACAGAAGAGAACACTGAAGCTTTCTTT. The reference TRBV18 and TRBJ1-1 proteins fill in what lies around the CDR3, so the full variable domain reads NAGVMQNPRHLVRRRGQEARLRCSPMKGHSHVYWYRQLPEEGLKFMVYLQKENIIDESGMPKERFSAEFPKEGPSILRIQQVVRGDSAAYFCASSPTEENTEAFFGQGTRLTVV.